The next 17 T cell receptor beta chains were all read from a single sample in a study of tissue T cells after allogeneic stem cell transplantation. Profiled with immunoSEQ multiplex PCR; TCRdb holds only in-frame clones, not every one. The top ten hold 4% to 5.5% of the sample, which has under 1,500 clones, 85% to 90% seen once. Sequencing was performed on esophageal tissue, taken at autopsy. Every receptor here comes from a male patient aged 35-70 years with steroid-refractory graft-versus-host disease after an allogeneic stem cell transplant. Some of these T cells may belong to the graft donor.

The sample holds a few counts of this clone. This sequence joins TRBV4-1 and TRBJ1-2; D is ambiguous. CDR1 is MGHRA and CDR2 is YSYEKL in the germline V gene. The CDR3 spans 16 residues. Trimming stripped 1 base from V and 8 bases from J, with 20 bases between. The CDR3 spells CASSQAGESRGEGYTF. The CDR3 nucleotides read TGCGCCAGCAGCCAAGCGGGTGAGTCCCGTGGGGAGGGCTACACCTTC.

The gene calls are TRBV6-4 and TRBJ1-2, with D unclear. V lost 7 bases to trimming and J lost 9 bases, with 9 bases between them. This CDR3 is 10 amino acids long. CDR1 is MRHNA and CDR2 is SNTAGT in the germline V gene. CDR3 sequence (DNA): TGTGCCAGCATCGGGGTTTGCTACACCTTC. It translates to CASIGVCYTF.

The chain combines TRBV4-3 with TRBJ1-2, with D hard to call. This CDR3 region has 12 residues. Germline assignment: CDR1 LGHNA and CDR2 YSLEER. V dropped 1 base and J dropped 10 bases, with 10 bases sitting between them. The CDR3 sequence: CASSQGLEDYTF. CDR3 coding DNA: TGCGCCAGCAGCCAAGGGCTAGAGGACTACACCTTC.

This chain connects TRBV11-2 to TRBJ1-5; TRBD1 matches at 7 bases. The CDR3 is 13 amino acids. The V segment lost 5 bases and the J segment 6 bases; nucleotides outside the gene matches: 4. Germline V gene lookup returns CDR1 SGHAT and CDR2 FQNNGV. The CDR3 nucleotides read TGTGCCAGCAGCCTCGACAGGGTTCAGCCCCAGCATTTT. This encodes CASSLDRVQPQHF.

This chain joins TRBV29-1 and TRBJ1-4, with D perhaps TRBD1 (5 bases). The CDR3 totals 14 residues. With 7 bases removed from V and 1 base from J, the gap between germline ends came to 13 bases. Germline-derived CDR1 and CDR2 are SQVTM and ANQGSEA. The CDR3 sequence is CSGQGGVTNEKLFF. In DNA form, the CDR3 reads TGCAGCGGTCAGGGTGGGGTAACTAATGAAAAACTGTTTTTT.

The genes are TRBV14 and TRBJ2-7; 7 nucleotides align to TRBD1. V shed 0 bases, J shed 3 bases, and the junction held 11 bases outside the gene matches. The CDR3 has 17 residues. The germline CDR1 and CDR2 sequences are SGHDN and FVKESK. The CDR3 region has the DNA TGTGCCAGCAGCCAAGAGAGGGGGCTGGGGGCTTTCTACGAGCAGTACTTC. This codes for CASSQERGLGAFYEQYF.

The chain has TRBV19 and TRBJ2-3, with D hard to call. Trimming took off 3 bases at V and 6 bases at J, with 16 bases between the two ends. Germline assignment: CDR1 LNHDA and CDR2 SQIVND (reference sequence). The CDR3 is 15 residues long. This CDR3 is CASSITFPMADTQYF. The CDR3 coding sequence is TGTGCCAGTAGTATCACTTTTCCGATGGCGGATACGCAGTATTTT.

This sequence joins TRBV12-5 and TRBJ1-4; 11 bases align to TRBD1. Germline CDR1 is LGHNT and CDR2 is FRNRAP. V was clipped by 6 bases and J by 8 bases; unmatched bases: 5. This CDR3 region has 14 residues. CDR3 coding DNA: TGTGCTAGTGGCCTCGGACAGGGGGCCGAAAAACTGTTTTTT. This encodes CASGLGQGAEKLFF.

This clone showed up just a few times. The chain joins TRBV7-8 to TRBJ2-7; possibly TRBD1 for D (5 bases). The CDR3 runs to 13 residues. Trimming left V 3 bases short and J 5 bases short, with 11 bases between. Germline V gene data show CDR1 as SGHVS and CDR2 as FQNEAQ. The CDR3 region has the DNA TGTGCCAGCAGCTTCGCAGGGCTCAACGAGCAGTACTTC. Amino acids: CASSFAGLNEQYF.

This chain uses TRBV18 with TRBJ2-5, with 9 nucleotides matching TRBD2. With 2 bases clipped from V and 5 bases from J, the junction kept 6 bases outside the gene matches. The CDR3 loop spans 15 amino acids. Germline CDR1 and CDR2: KGHSH and LQKENI. CDR3 bases: TGTGCCAGCTCACCATTGCGGGGGGGCCAGGAGACCCAGTACTTC. This translates into CASSPLRGGQETQYF.

The chain joins TRBV7-9 to TRBJ1-1; 10 bases are a match to TRBD1. Trimming cost V 5 bases and J 8 bases; bases outside gene matches: 5. Germline V gene sequence: CDR1 SEHNR, CDR2 FQNEAQ (reference sequence). CDR3 size: 13 residues. DNA for the CDR3: TGTGCCAGCAGCCTCGGGACAGGGGCCGAAGCTTTCTTT. It encodes CASSLGTGAEAFF.

This clone was detected a few times. The chain recombines TRBV2 with TRBJ2-7; 10 positions agree with TRBD2. J lost 6 bases, V lost 10 bases, and 6 bases had no gene match. Germline V gene sequence: CDR1 SNHLY, CDR2 FYNNEI. The CDR3 spans 12 residues. The CDR3: CATGTSVSEQYF. The CDR3 DNA follows: TGTGCCACCGGGACTAGCGTATCCGAGCAGTACTTC.

This sequence joins TRBV5-6 and TRBJ1-1; TRBD1 aligns across 8 bases. The CDR3 is 14 amino acids. Germline trimming cut 3 bases from V and 5 bases from J; bases unmatched to any gene: 6. Looked up from germline, CDR1 is SGHDT and CDR2 is YYEEEE. CDR3 nucleotides: TGTGCCAGCAGCTCGACAGGGGCTGTAACTGAAGCTTTCTTT. Protein sequence: CASSSTGAVTEAFF. Looking up the rest from reference TRBV5-6 and TRBJ1-1 gives the full variable domain: DAGVTQSPTHLIKTRGQQVTLRCSPKSGHDTVSWYQQALGQGPQFIFQYYEEEERQRGNFPDRFSGHQFPNYSSELNVNALLLGDSALYLCASSSTGAVTEAFFGQGTRLTVV.

V gene TRBV4-2 combines with J gene TRBJ2-7; D call uncertain. This CDR3 comprises 14 residues. Germline CDR1 LGHNA, CDR2 YNFKEQ. The germline V and J ends were trimmed by 4 bases and 3 bases, with 13 bases remaining between them. For the CDR3, the DNA is TGTGCCAGCAGCCTAGACGTACAGCTCTACGAGCAGTACTTC. It specifies CASSLDVQLYEQYF.

V and J are TRBV16 and TRBJ1-1; TRBD1 agrees at 7 bases. Trimming cost V 2 bases and J 4 bases; bases outside gene matches: 10. Germline lookup yields CDR1 KGHSY and CDR2 FQNENV. The CDR3 is 16 residues long. As DNA, the CDR3 is TGTGCCAGCAGCCAAGAGGGGGCGAGGGTGGGCACTGAAGCTTTCTTT. Translated, it gives CASSQEGARVGTEAFF. The complete variable domain, with remaining parts taken from reference TRBV16 and TRBJ1-1, reads GEEVAQTPKHLVRGEGQKAKLYCAPIKGHSYVFWYQQVLKNEFKFLISFQNENVFDETGMPKERFSAKCLPNSPCSLEIQATKLEDSAVYFCASSQEGARVGTEAFFGQGTRLTVV.

This chain connects TRBV9 to TRBJ1-2, with 9 bases matching TRBD1. CDR1 is SGDLS, CDR2 YYNGEE, per germline. The CDR3 has 12 residues. V lost 4 bases and J lost 8; bases outside the gene matches: 3. CDR3 protein: CASSPGQGGYTF. CDR3 sequence (DNA): TGTGCCAGCAGCCCGGGACAGGGCGGCTACACCTTC.

The chain couples TRBV7-9 to TRBJ1-1; D perhaps matches TRBD1 (5 bases). V lost 5 bases to trimming and J lost 0 bases, with 13 bases between them. Germline lookup yields CDR1 SEHNR and CDR2 FQNEAQ (reference sequence). The CDR3 runs to 15 residues. The DNA for the CDR3 is TGTGCCAGCAGCGCTCCAGGGATCATGAACACTGAAGCTTTCTTT. Translated, it gives CASSAPGIMNTEAFF.